This TCR beta chain derives from a study of T-cell reconstitution after alpha-beta-depleted transplantation in children. This CDR3 has 18 amino acids. From germline, CDR1 is LGHNA and CDR2 YSLEER. Unmatched junction bases numbered 10, after V lost 0 bases and J lost 5 bases. Unique molecular identifiers featured in how the TCRbeta library was prepared. TCRdb independently ran MiXCR on the PCR reads; one entry per CDR3 protein. The table lists 440,000 or so distinct CDR3 sequences, over 40% of them singletons. On this clonotype itself: As yet, its antigen is unknown.

Whole-study findings and limits: At the one-year point after transplant, T-cell counts and TCRbeta diversity were found to come mostly from T cells that had been newly produced.

The chain joins TRBV4-3 to TRBJ2-1, with 10 bases fitting TRBD2. The input for sequencing was PBMCs, taken before TCRalphabeta/CD19-depleted stem cell transplant. The TCR was taken from a girl aged 2 to 10 with aplastic anemia, due to receive a stem cell transplant. CDR3 protein: CASSQDLGLGLANNEQFF. The CDR3, as DNA: TGCGCCAGCAGCCAAGATCTGGGCTTGGGACTAGCGAACAATGAGCAGTTCTTC.